This T cell receptor beta chain was captured by sequencing in a study of shared clonotypes between healthy human individuals. Germline values: CDR1 SGHAT, CDR2 FQNNGV. CDR3 length equals 18 residues. The V and J ends lost 1 base and 4 bases respectively, with 20 bases between them. The run depth of the assay was deep. The repertoire was sequenced with immunoSEQ multiplex PCR; TCRdb's copy has only in-frame clones and lacks some. Of about 450,000 clones in the sample, about four fifths were seen once. Specimen: PBMCs. This receptor was identified in a woman in her thirties or forties in good health. Some clones in this sample may be carry-over from other donors' samples. The chain uses TRBV11-2 and TRBJ2-1; D is perhaps TRBD1 (8 bases). The CDR3 nucleotides are TGTGCCAGCAGCTTAGGAGGCGGGGGACAGGTGGGGTACAATGAGCAGTTCTTC. Residues: CASSLGGGGQVGYNEQFF.